The rows below give T cell receptor beta chains drawn from one sample of a study of cytomegalovirus exposure and HLA in healthy donors. Produced via immunoSEQ multiplex PCR; TCRdb's table is partial and in-frame only. The sample has over 100,000 clones, over 60% seen once. The sample consisted of PBMCs. These TCRs come from a male donor in good health and CMV-seropositive. CDR3s include the opening cysteine and the closing phenylalanine or tryptophan. Each record gives: clone size, V gene, J gene, D gene, CDR3 DNA, CDR3 protein. The D gene is left open where the match is weak. The size field is filled for only some rows; it gives once, few, many or a size class.

NA	TRBV28	TRBJ2-7	TRBD1	TGTGCCAGCGACAGGGGGCCCTACGAGCAGTACTTC	CASDRGPYEQYF
NA	TRBV14	TRBJ2-7	TRBD1	TGTGCCAGCAGCCAAGGATGGGACAGGGGCTACGAGCAGTACTTC	CASSQGWDRGYEQYF
NA	TRBV2	TRBJ1-5	NA	TGTGCCAGCACAGGACAGCTCAATCAGCCCCAGCATTTT	CASTGQLNQPQHF
NA	TRBV4-1	TRBJ2-2	TRBD2	TGCGCCAGCAGCCAAGCCAGAGGCGGGGGTTACACCGGGGAGCTGTTTTTT	CASSQARGGGYTGELFF
NA	TRBV7-6	TRBJ2-3	NA	TGTGCCAGCAGCCCCAGTTCCGGCACAGATACGCAGTATTTT	CASSPSSGTDTQYF
NA	TRBV15	TRBJ2-3	TRBD1	TGTGCCACCAGCAACCCCGGGACAGGGGTTAGCACAGATACGCAGTATTTT	CATSNPGTGVSTDTQYF
NA	TRBV20-1	TRBJ2-4	TRBD1	TGCAGTGCTAGAGGACAGGGCCAGTACTTC	CSARGQGQYF
NA	TRBV5-4	TRBJ2-1	NA	TGTGCCAGCAGCTTACCGACTATAACCTCCTACAATGAGCAGTTCTTC	CASSLPTITSYNEQFF
NA	TRBV7-9	TRBJ2-3	TRBD2	TGTTCCAGCAGCCCTTGGACTAGCGGGGAGAACACAGATACGCAGTATTTT	CSSSPWTSGENTDTQYF
few	TRBV27	TRBJ2-1	TRBD1	TGTGCCAGCAGGAAGGGGGCGCCCCTTAATGAGCAGTTCTTC	CASRKGAPLNEQFF
NA	TRBV18	TRBJ1-6	NA	TGTGCCAGCTCACCAACAGGGAATTCACCCCTCCACTTT	CASSPTGNSPLHF
NA	TRBV18	TRBJ2-7	TRBD2	TGTGCCAGCTCACCTAGCGGGAGCTCCTACGAGCAGTACTTC	CASSPSGSSYEQYF
NA	TRBV6-5	TRBJ2-7	NA	TGTGCCAGCAGTTGGGAGCTAGGGTTGACCTACGAGCAGTACTTC	CASSWELGLTYEQYF
NA	TRBV28	TRBJ2-1	TRBD2	TGTGCCAGCAGTGGGGGACTAGCGGACAACTACAATGAGCAGTTCTTC	CASSGGLADNYNEQFF
NA	TRBV5-1	TRBJ2-1	NA	TGCGCCAGTACTCGGGAGTTCAGCTCCTACAATGAGCAGTTCTTC	CASTREFSSYNEQFF
NA	TRBV2	TRBJ2-7	TRBD2	TGTGCCAGCAAATCGGGGGGAAGCTACGAGCAGTACTTC	CASKSGGSYEQYF
NA	TRBV2	TRBJ1-2	TRBD1	TGTGCCAGCAGTGACGGTAGGGGGCTTGACAACTATGGCTACACCTTC	CASSDGRGLDNYGYTF
NA	TRBV5-4	TRBJ2-1	NA	TGTGCCAGCAGCCGGGGCGGAGGGAATGAGCAGTTCTTC	CASSRGGGNEQFF
NA	TRBV10-3	TRBJ1-1	NA	TGTGCCATCACAGGGGCGCCGGGTCTGAACACTGAAGCTTTCTTT	CAITGAPGLNTEAFF
once	TRBV7-9	TRBJ1-1	NA	TGTGCCAGCAGCCTAGGGGAAGGAGGTGCTTTCTTT	CASSLGEGGAFF
NA	TRBV27	TRBJ2-1	NA	TGTGCCAGCAGTTTATTCTTAAGCCTCGGGACAAACACTTACAATGAGCAGTTCTTC	CASSLFLSLGTNTYNEQFF
few	TRBV9	TRBJ1-3	TRBD1	TGTGCCAGCAGCGTAAAGGGGACAGGCAACTCTGGAAACACCATATATTTT	CASSVKGTGNSGNTIYF
NA	TRBV30	TRBJ2-7	TRBD1	TGTGCCTGGGAGCCGGGACAGGGGGCTGCCGAGCAGTACTTC	CAWEPGQGAAEQYF
few	TRBV6-5	TRBJ2-7	TRBD2	TGTGCCAGCAGTTACGGGACTAGCTCCTACGAGCAGTACTTC	CASSYGTSSYEQYF
few	TRBV6-6	TRBJ2-7	NA	TGTGCCAGCAGTGCAAACACGGAGGGGGGGGAGCAGTACTTC	CASSANTEGGEQYF
few	TRBV19	TRBJ2-6	NA	TGTGCCAGTAGTATAGAGGCGGGGATGGTTTTGGGGTCTGGGGCCAACGTCCTGACTTTC	CASSIEAGMVLGSGANVLTF
NA	TRBV7-9	TRBJ1-1	TRBD1	TGTGCCAGCAGCCCCCAAGGCCCGACAGGGGGCACTGAAGCTTTCTTT	CASSPQGPTGGTEAFF
NA	TRBV6-4	TRBJ2-5	TRBD2	TGTGCCAGCAGTGACGACCTAGCGGAGAACCAAGAGACCCAGTACTTC	CASSDDLAENQETQYF
few	TRBV2	TRBJ2-2	NA	TGTGCCAGCAGCTGGGACTCGAGGACCGGGGAGCTGTTTTTT	CASSWDSRTGELFF
NA	TRBV30	TRBJ2-2	TRBD1	TGTGCCTGGAGTGTACTCGCCGCGGGACAGGGGGCTACCGGGGAGCTGTTTTTT	CAWSVLAAGQGATGELFF